The rows below give T cell receptor beta chains drawn from one sample of a study of blood T cell repertoires in COVID-19. Only in-frame clones appear in the TCRdb table, and some are missing; sequencing was by immunoSEQ multiplex PCR. The data contain about 530,000 clones, around 90% of them singletons. The sample taken for sequencing was peripheral blood. All receptors come from a woman aged 45-59 years with COVID-19, enrolled during active disease. The CDR3 runs from the conserved cysteine through the conserved F or W. A D gene is named only where the DNA matches it firmly. Some rows have no size entry. The others give once, few or many, or a class for an expanded clone.

size: NA; V: TRBV18; D: NA; J: TRBJ1-2; CDR3: CASSPIQESNYGYTF; DNA: TGTGCCAGCTCACCAATACAGGAGTCTAACTATGGCTACACCTTC
size: NA; V: TRBV2; D: TRBD1; J: TRBJ1-1; CDR3: CASIRTGTPGTEAFF; DNA: TGTGCCAGCATACGGACAGGGACCCCAGGCACTGAAGCTTTCTTT
size: NA; V: TRBV7-8; D: NA; J: TRBJ1-2; CDR3: CASSLAGAYSNYGYTF; DNA: TGTGCCAGCAGCTTAGCAGGGGCCTATTCTAACTATGGCTACACCTTC
size: NA; V: TRBV6-1; D: TRBD2; J: TRBJ2-1; CDR3: CASSERGDYNEQFF; DNA: TGTGCCAGCAGTGAGCGGGGGGACTACAATGAGCAGTTCTTC
size: NA; V: TRBV24-1; D: NA; J: TRBJ2-2; CDR3: CATSDPGLVTGELFF; DNA: TGTGCCACCAGTGACCCGGGACTGGTCACCGGGGAGCTGTTTTTT
size: NA; V: TRBV5-5; D: TRBD1; J: TRBJ2-1; CDR3: CASSLTLGGAVYNEQFF; DNA: TGTGCCAGCAGCTTGACGCTAGGGGGCGCGGTCTACAATGAGCAGTTCTTC
size: NA; V: TRBV7-9; D: NA; J: TRBJ1-4; CDR3: CASSLETDQDRKLFF; DNA: TGTGCCAGCAGCTTGGAAACGGATCAGGATAGAAAACTGTTTTTT
size: NA; V: TRBV7-8; D: TRBD2; J: TRBJ2-5; CDR3: CASSSPPRRGWETQYF; DNA: TGTGCCAGCAGCTCCCCGCCCAGGCGGGGGTGGGAGACCCAGTACTTC
size: NA; V: TRBV4-2; D: TRBD2; J: TRBJ2-7; CDR3: CASSQDWSGGRYEQYF; DNA: TGTGCCAGCAGCCAAGACTGGAGCGGGGGGCGGTACGAGCAGTACTTC
size: NA; V: TRBV19; D: TRBD1; J: TRBJ2-5; CDR3: CASSLQQGPQETQYF; DNA: TGTGCCAGTAGTTTACAACAGGGGCCTCAAGAGACCCAGTACTTC
size: NA; V: TRBV19; D: NA; J: TRBJ2-2; CDR3: CASTLPGMGGSGELFF; DNA: TGTGCCAGTACCCTTCCAGGAATGGGGGGATCCGGGGAGCTGTTTTTT
size: NA; V: TRBV28; D: NA; J: TRBJ1-6; CDR3: CASSRGNSPLHF; DNA: TGTGCCAGCAGCCGGGGAAATTCACCCCTCCACTTT
size: NA; V: TRBV4-1; D: NA; J: TRBJ1-4; CDR3: CASSEGDRELEKLFF; DNA: TGCGCCAGCAGCGAAGGTGACAGAGAACTTGAAAAACTGTTTTTT
size: NA; V: TRBV6-5; D: NA; J: TRBJ2-5; CDR3: CASSYLWEETQYF; DNA: TGTGCCAGCAGTTACTTGTGGGAGGAGACCCAGTACTTC
size: NA; V: TRBV9; D: NA; J: TRBJ1-2; CDR3: CASSVTDGYTF; DNA: TGTGCCAGCAGCGTAACGGATGGCTACACCTTC
size: NA; V: TRBV9; D: NA; J: TRBJ2-7; CDR3: CASSVMAGSEQYF; DNA: TGTGCCAGCAGCGTAATGGCGGGGAGCGAGCAGTACTTC
size: NA; V: TRBV5-1; D: NA; J: TRBJ2-7; CDR3: CASSPGRDFDEQYF; DNA: TGCGCCAGCAGCCCGGGACGGGACTTCGATGAGCAGTACTTC
size: NA; V: TRBV5-1; D: NA; J: TRBJ1-2; CDR3: CASSSRDTDYGYTF; DNA: TGCGCCAGCAGCTCCCGGGACACAGACTATGGCTACACCTTC
size: once; V: TRBV20-1; D: NA; J: TRBJ1-1; CDR3: CSAPLNTEAFF; DNA: TGCAGTGCTCCTTTGAACACTGAAGCTTTCTTT
size: NA; V: TRBV19; D: NA; J: TRBJ1-5; CDR3: CASSPSGGNQPQHF; DNA: TGTGCCAGTAGCCCCTCCGGGGGCAATCAGCCCCAGCATTTT
size: NA; V: TRBV2; D: TRBD1; J: TRBJ1-2; CDR3: CASTSRDRGVRDYGYTF; DNA: TGTGCCAGCACCTCCAGGGACAGGGGGGTTCGGGACTATGGCTACACCTTC
size: NA; V: TRBV5-1; D: TRBD2; J: TRBJ2-1; CDR3: CASSLEASGVYNEQFF; DNA: TGCGCCAGCAGCTTGGAAGCCAGCGGGGTCTACAATGAGCAGTTCTTC
size: NA; V: TRBV6-5; D: TRBD1; J: TRBJ2-2; CDR3: CASRGQGVAGELFF; DNA: TGTGCCAGCAGAGGACAGGGTGTGGCCGGGGAGCTGTTTTTT
size: NA; V: TRBV3-1/TRBV3-2; D: TRBD1; J: TRBJ1-6; CDR3: CASSQPGQGDSPLHF; DNA: TGTGCCAGCAGCCAACCGGGACAGGGGGATTCACCCCTCCACTTT
size: NA; V: TRBV6-5; D: NA; J: TRBJ2-1; CDR3: CASIGGRNEQFF; DNA: TGTGCCAGCATCGGGGGACGCAATGAGCAGTTCTTC
size: NA; V: TRBV12-3/TRBV12-4; D: NA; J: TRBJ1-6; CDR3: CASSFSNSPLHF; DNA: TGTGCCAGCAGTTTTAGTAATTCACCCCTCCACTTT
size: NA; V: TRBV30; D: NA; J: TRBJ1-3; CDR3: CACSPWLGNTIYF; DNA: TGTGCCTGTAGCCCTTGGCTTGGAAACACCATATATTTT
size: NA; V: TRBV30; D: NA; J: TRBJ1-2; CDR3: CAWSVQVTGYGYTF; DNA: TGTGCCTGGAGTGTACAGGTCACGGGCTATGGCTACACCTTC
size: NA; V: TRBV9; D: TRBD1; J: TRBJ2-2; CDR3: CASSVAGRGQGRTGELFF; DNA: TGTGCCAGCAGCGTAGCTGGAAGGGGACAGGGGAGGACCGGGGAGCTGTTTTTT
size: NA; V: TRBV7-9; D: TRBD1; J: TRBJ2-7; CDR3: CASSYSTGVYEQYF; DNA: TGTGCCAGCAGCTATTCGACAGGGGTCTACGAGCAGTACTTC
size: NA; V: TRBV5-6; D: TRBD1; J: TRBJ2-7; CDR3: CASKGTGLDEQYF; DNA: TGTGCCAGCAAGGGGACAGGGCTTGACGAGCAGTACTTC
size: NA; V: TRBV24-1; D: TRBD1; J: TRBJ2-1; CDR3: CATSVDRGADEQFF; DNA: TGTGCCACCAGCGTGGACAGGGGCGCCGATGAGCAGTTCTTC
size: once; V: TRBV5-8; D: NA; J: TRBJ2-3; CDR3: CASSLRGTDTQYF; DNA: TGTGCCAGCAGCTTGCGGGGGACAGATACGCAGTATTTT
size: NA; V: TRBV5-1; D: TRBD1; J: TRBJ1-2; CDR3: CASSWLSGQGGSYTF; DNA: TGCGCCAGCAGCTGGCTATCTGGACAGGGCGGTTCCTACACCTTC
size: NA; V: TRBV3-1/TRBV3-2; D: TRBD2; J: TRBJ2-3; CDR3: CASSDSGFADTQYF; DNA: TGTGCCAGCAGTGATAGCGGGTTCGCAGATACGCAGTATTTT
size: few; V: TRBV12-3/TRBV12-4; D: TRBD1; J: TRBJ1-1; CDR3: CASSRQGNTEAFF; DNA: TGTGCCAGCAGTCGACAGGGGAACACTGAAGCTTTCTTT
size: NA; V: TRBV6-4; D: TRBD2; J: TRBJ2-2; CDR3: CASRLAGTGELFF; DNA: TGTGCCAGCAGACTAGCGGGAACCGGGGAGCTGTTTTTT
size: NA; V: TRBV9; D: NA; J: TRBJ1-1; CDR3: CASSPPGGGTEAFF; DNA: TGTGCCAGCAGCCCCCCTGGAGGAGGCACTGAAGCTTTCTTT
size: few; V: TRBV2; D: NA; J: TRBJ1-5; CDR3: CASKSGEVQPQHF; DNA: TGTGCCAGCAAGAGCGGGGAGGTTCAGCCCCAGCATTTT
size: NA; V: TRBV4-1; D: TRBD1; J: TRBJ2-2; CDR3: CASSQGDRGNTGELFF; DNA: TGCGCCAGCAGCCAAGGGGACAGGGGCAACACCGGGGAGCTGTTTTTT
size: few; V: TRBV10-2; D: TRBD1; J: TRBJ1-5; CDR3: CASRDRGKSNQPQHF; DNA: TGCGCCAGCAGAGACAGGGGCAAGTCCAATCAGCCCCAGCATTTT
size: NA; V: TRBV7-7; D: TRBD1; J: TRBJ2-3; CDR3: CASSLRDRGTDTQYF; DNA: TGTGCCAGCAGTCTCCGGGACAGGGGGACAGATACGCAGTATTTT
size: NA; V: TRBV30; D: NA; J: TRBJ1-4; CDR3: CACSRGGNEKLFF; DNA: TGTGCCTGCTCCAGGGGAGGGAATGAAAAACTGTTTTTT
size: NA; V: TRBV15; D: NA; J: TRBJ2-1; CDR3: CATSRDGTGFNEQFF; DNA: TGTGCCACCAGCAGAGACGGGACTGGCTTTAATGAGCAGTTCTTC
size: NA; V: TRBV7-2; D: NA; J: TRBJ2-1; CDR3: CASGTGGYEQFF; DNA: TGTGCCAGCGGAACTGGGGGGTATGAGCAGTTCTTC
size: NA; V: TRBV11-2; D: NA; J: TRBJ1-2; CDR3: CASSPDSSFNYGYTF; DNA: TGTGCCAGCAGTCCGGACAGTAGCTTTAACTATGGCTACACCTTC
size: NA; V: TRBV6-2/TRBV6-3; D: NA; J: TRBJ2-6; CDR3: CASSLDSPGANVLTF; DNA: TGTGCCAGCAGTCTCGACAGTCCCGGGGCCAACGTCCTGACTTTC
size: NA; V: TRBV19; D: NA; J: TRBJ1-6; CDR3: CASSIGRDSPLHF; DNA: TGTGCCAGTAGTATAGGACGGGATTCACCCCTCCACTTT
size: few; V: TRBV7-3; D: TRBD2; J: TRBJ2-3; CDR3: CASSRQASGGSTDTQYF; DNA: TGTGCCAGCAGCCGCCAGGCTAGCGGGGGGAGCACAGATACGCAGTATTTT
size: NA; V: TRBV5-4; D: NA; J: TRBJ1-2; CDR3: CASSLTGRGGYTF; DNA: TGTGCCAGCAGCTTAACAGGGCGAGGGGGCTACACCTTC
size: NA; V: TRBV10-3; D: NA; J: TRBJ1-2; CDR3: CAISVEGINYGYTF; DNA: TGTGCCATCAGTGTAGAGGGAATTAACTATGGCTACACCTTC
size: NA; V: TRBV7-3; D: TRBD2; J: TRBJ2-1; CDR3: CASSPQGLLFGNEQFF; DNA: TGTGCCAGCAGCCCTCAGGGACTATTGTTCGGCAATGAGCAGTTCTTC
size: NA; V: TRBV6-5; D: NA; J: TRBJ1-1; CDR3: CASSNSLPGTEAFF; DNA: TGTGCCAGCAGTAACTCACTTCCTGGCACTGAAGCTTTCTTT
size: NA; V: TRBV29-1; D: NA; J: TRBJ1-1; CDR3: CVGEGSFF; DNA: NA
size: NA; V: TRBV27; D: NA; J: TRBJ1-2; CDR3: CASSSISRGRPEGYTF; DNA: TGTGCCAGCAGTTCAATCTCTAGGGGCAGGCCAGAGGGCTACACCTTC